This T cell receptor beta chain stems from a study of shared clonotypes between healthy human individuals. A single count supports this clone. Its antigen is not known. The same CDR3 is also encoded by other DNA sequences in this sample. The CDR3 is 14 amino acids. In germline, CDR1 is MDHEN, CDR2 SYDVKM. Trimming stripped 3 bases from V and 2 bases from J, with 9 bases between. Repertoires were generated with immunoSEQ multiplex PCR, while TCRdb's copy carries only in-frame clones and drops some. The sample includes about 2.1 million clones, about 93% seen only once; the top ten take 1.5% to 2%. Broader study findings: The study found approximately 5% of naive CD4 clonotypes shared across a few donors. Although depth was large, rarefaction showed that sequencing of the sorted subsets was incomplete. Compared with clonotypes that all four donors shared, non-shared clonotypes had lower generation probabilities. Tissues were not sampled, only blood, and their repertoires likely differ.

Naive CD8 cells, CD45RO-negative and positively selected for CCR7, excluded terminally differentiated effector memory CD45RA+ cells. The sequence was obtained from a man aged 18 to 30 in good health. Some clones in this sample may be carry-over from other donors' samples. Sequencing was performed on naive CD8+ T cells from PBMCs. V gene TRBV28 combines with J gene TRBJ2-3; D gene uncertain. CDR3 residues: CASSFRPFTDTQYF. CDR3 bases: TGTGCCAGCAGTTTTCGACCGTTCACAGATACGCAGTATTTT.